The 18 T cell receptor beta chains below come from one sample, sequenced in a study of shared clonotypes between healthy human individuals. In the naive CD8 group, cells lacked CD45RO and were positively selected for CCR7, so terminally differentiated effector memory CD45RA+ cells were left out. Repertoires were generated with immunoSEQ multiplex PCR, while TCRdb's copy carries only in-frame clones and drops some. Among about 1,800,000 clones, about 95% were seen once, and the ten largest hold 1.2%. Sample: naive CD8+ T cells sorted from blood. All receptors come from a man younger than 35 in good health.

As concerns this clone: This sequence is one base from a far larger clone and is likely a read error. The same CDR3 arises from other DNA sequences in this sample as well. The chain carries TRBV6-6 and TRBJ1-1; no definite D call. V shed 2 bases and J shed 0 bases, with 1 base lying between them. The germline gives CDR1 MNHNY, CDR2 SVGAGI (reference sequence). CDR3 size: 12 residues. This CDR3 reads CASSYLNTEAFF. The CDR3 bases are TGTGCCAGCAGTTACCTGAACACTGAAGCTTTCTTT.

J is TRBJ2-7 and V is TRBV10-2; unclear D gene. V lost 3 bases and J lost 6, with 6 bases in between. In germline, CDR1 is WSHSY, CDR2 SAAADI. This CDR3 contains 11 residues. Here the CDR3 DNA reads TGCGCCAGCAGTGATATCGCCGAGCAGTACTTC. Amino acid sequence: CASSDIAEQYF.

This clone appeared once. The chain recombines TRBV9 with TRBJ2-2; 10 bases map to TRBD2. V was clipped by 0 bases and J by 3 bases; unmatched bases: 5. The germline gives CDR1 SGDLS, CDR2 YYNGEE. The CDR3 contains 17 residues. The CDR3 DNA reads TGTGCCAGCAGCGTAGAGGCTAGCGGGAGATACACCGGGGAGCTGTTTTTT. Residues: CASSVEASGRYTGELFF.

V is TRBV4-1 and J is TRBJ1-2; TRBD1 matches at 7 bases. Losses at the gene ends were 2 bases for V and 4 bases for J; bases not matched to a gene: 7. Germline V CDR1 and CDR2: MGHRA, YSYEKL. CDR3 length equals 15 residues. The CDR3 is CASSQTGVTGYGYTF. CDR3 sequence (DNA): TGCGCCAGCAGCCAAACAGGGGTTACGGGCTATGGCTACACCTTC.

CDR3 amino acids: CASSSPITEAFF. Here the CDR3 DNA reads TGTGCCAGCAGTTCCCCAATCACTGAAGCTTTCTTT. This chain connects TRBV6-5 to TRBJ1-1; no definite D call. Germline V gene lookup returns CDR1 MNHEY and CDR2 SVGAGI. This CDR3 is built from 12 residues. With 4 bases removed from V and 4 bases from J, the gap between germline ends came to 7 bases.

This sequence joins TRBV28 and TRBJ1-2; D is unresolved. CDR1 and CDR2 (germline): MDHEN, SYDVKM. Trimming removed 8 bases at V and 0 bases at J, with 7 bases between. The CDR3 is made up of 12 amino acids. CDR3 nucleotide sequence: TGTGCCAGCCTAGGGACTAACTATGGCTACACCTTC. It codes for CASLGTNYGYTF.

This sequence joins TRBV11-2 and TRBJ2-7; D may match TRBD1 or TRBD2 (5 bases each). Germline V gene sequence: CDR1 SGHAT, CDR2 FQNNGV. The CDR3 has 15 residues. The ends were cut back, 5 bases at V and 0 bases at J, with 14 bases in the middle. The CDR3 DNA reads TGTGCCAGCAGCCCCCACGGGACCTACTCCTACGAGCAGTACTTC. Protein sequence: CASSPHGTYSYEQYF.

The chain has TRBV6-1 and TRBJ2-2, with D perhaps TRBD1 or TRBD2 (5 bases each). The CDR3 extends over 14 amino acids. CDR1 and CDR2 (germline): MNHNS, SASEGT. The V gene lost 1 base and the J gene lost 7 bases, with 10 bases spanning the gap. The CDR3 coding sequence is TGTGCCAGCAGTGAAGAAACTGGGGGCGGGGAGCTGTTTTTT. This codes for CASSEETGGGELFF.

This chain joins TRBV19 and TRBJ2-2; D uncertain. Trimming stripped 6 bases from V and 3 bases from J, with 11 bases between. Germline assignment: CDR1 LNHDA and CDR2 SQIVND (reference sequence). This CDR3 contains 14 residues. CDR3 amino acids: CASRESLDTGELFF. The DNA for the CDR3 is TGTGCCAGTAGGGAGAGTCTGGACACCGGGGAGCTGTTTTTT.

Here the CDR3 reads CASSQMPLGSGGDGYTF. The CDR3 coding sequence is TGCGCCAGCAGCCAAATGCCCCTAGGGTCAGGGGGCGATGGCTACACCTTC. The chain recombines TRBV4-3 with TRBJ1-2, with 8 positions matching TRBD1. CDR3 size: 17 residues. Germline values: CDR1 LGHNA, CDR2 YSLEER. Losses at the gene ends were 2 bases for V and 6 bases for J; bases not matched to a gene: 14.

The chain links TRBV6-1 to TRBJ1-4, with 7 bases matching TRBD1. Trimming took 3 bases from V and 8 from J; bases not matched to a gene: 6. This CDR3 has 14 residues. The germline V gene has CDR1 MNHNS and CDR2 SASEGT. CDR3 coding DNA: TGTGCCAGCAGTGATGCAGGGGGACAAGAAAAACTGTTTTTT. Protein: CASSDAGGQEKLFF.

This chain joins TRBV27 and TRBJ2-3; no reliable D call. In germline, CDR1 is MNHEY, CDR2 SMNVEV (reference sequence). CDR3 length: 10 residues. Trimming took 4 bases from V and 6 from J, leaving 2 bases between them. This CDR3 reads CASSWDTQYF. CDR3 nucleotide sequence: TGTGCCAGCAGTTGGGATACGCAGTATTTT.

This clone was counted once. The genes are TRBV5-4 and TRBJ1-6; D call uncertain. The CDR3 covers 15 residues. The V end was cut by 2 bases, the J end by 0 bases, with 6 bases between. Germline V gene data show CDR1 as SGHNT and CDR2 as YYREEE (reference sequence). The CDR3, as DNA: TGTGCCAGCAGCTTTGAGAGCTCCTATAATTCACCCCTCCACTTT. Amino acid sequence: CASSFESSYNSPLHF.

The V gene is TRBV7-6, the J gene TRBJ2-1; weak D call: TRBD2 (5 bases). CDR1 and CDR2 from the germline V gene are SGHVS and FNYEAQ. Deletions cut 5 bases from V and 10 bases from J, with 12 bases between. This CDR3 region has 12 residues. CDR3 coding DNA: TGTGCCAGCAGCGGCCAGGAGGCGGAGCAGTTCTTC. Its translation: CASSGQEAEQFF.

This chain uses TRBV9 with TRBJ1-1; 8 bases line up with TRBD1. The length of the CDR3 is 13 residues. The germline V gene has CDR1 SGDLS and CDR2 YYNGEE. After removal of 7 bases from V and 3 bases from J, the junction contained 5 bases not matched to a gene. CDR3 amino acids: CASGLGQDTEAFF. CDR3 sequence (DNA): TGTGCCAGCGGGCTGGGACAGGACACTGAAGCTTTCTTT.

This rearrangement joins TRBV4-1 to TRBJ1-1, with D possibly matching TRBD1 (5 bases). Germline CDR1 reads MGHRA; CDR2 reads YSYEKL. The V end lost 4 bases, the J end lost 5 bases, and 14 bases lay between the germline ends. The CDR3 runs 14 residues. The CDR3 spells CASSPIGGVTEAFF. Written as DNA, the CDR3 is TGCGCCAGCAGCCCAATTGGGGGGGTGACTGAAGCTTTCTTT.

This clone was observed a single time. The rearrangement uses TRBV5-6 and TRBJ2-1, with a possible D match to TRBD2 (7 bases). Per germline, CDR1 SGHDT and CDR2 YYEEEE. Trimming removed 5 bases from V and 5 bases from J, with 17 bases in between. The CDR3 is 15 amino acids. CDR3 sequence: CASSPGGGIDNEQFF. The CDR3 region has the DNA TGTGCCAGCAGTCCGGGGGGCGGGATCGACAATGAGCAGTTCTTC.

This chain uses TRBV2 with TRBJ2-3, with TRBD2 identical over 14 bases. V lost 5 bases and J lost 0; bases outside the gene matches: 7. This CDR3 is 18 amino acids long. CDR1 and CDR2 (germline): SNHLY, FYNNEI. The CDR3 spells CASSSGLAGAESTDTQYF. CDR3 DNA: TGTGCCAGCAGTTCGGGACTAGCGGGGGCCGAAAGCACAGATACGCAGTATTTT.